Listed here are 15 T cell receptor beta chains from one sample, sequenced in a study of cytomegalovirus exposure and HLA in healthy donors. A multiplex PCR was run with 60 Vbeta primers and 13 Jbeta primers. Measured with immunoSEQ multiplex PCR; TCRdb has only the in-frame clones, and not every one. The top ten clones hold roughly 0.095% of a sample with about 200,000 clones, 82% of them seen once. The sample taken for sequencing was PBMCs. The receptors originated from a boy aged 2 to 10 in good health and CMV-seronegative.

The CDR3 nucleotides are TGTGCCAGTAGTCTCCGACAGGGCTACGAGCAGTACTTC. Amino acids: CASSLRQGYEQYF. The chain links TRBV19 to TRBJ2-7, with 7 bases aligning to TRBD1. Trimming took 5 bases from V and 3 from J; bases not matched to a gene: 4. Germline V gives CDR1 LNHDA, CDR2 SQIVND (reference sequence). There are 13 residues in the CDR3.

The genes are TRBV18 and TRBJ1-6; 7 nucleotides agree with TRBD1. The CDR3 runs to 15 residues. CDR1 is KGHSH, CDR2 LQKENI, per germline. J gave up 5 bases and V 5 bases, and 6 bases lay outside the gene matches. CDR3 DNA sequence: TGTGCCAGCTCAATTGCCGGGACAGATAATTCACCCCTCCACTTT. Amino acid sequence: CASSIAGTDNSPLHF. The entire variable domain, with the rest obtained from reference TRBV18 and TRBJ1-6, is as follows: NAGVMQNPRHLVRRRGQEARLRCSPMKGHSHVYWYRQLPEEGLKFMVYLQKENIIDESGMPKERFSAEFPKEGPSILRIQQVVRGDSAAYFCASSIAGTDNSPLHFGNGTRLTVT.

This clone was picked up one time. The rearrangement links TRBV7-6 to TRBJ2-7; 13 nucleotides line up with TRBD2. The CDR3 covers 17 residues. With 3 bases clipped from V and 2 bases from J, the junction kept 7 bases outside the gene matches. Per the germline V gene, CDR1 is SGHVS and CDR2 is FNYEAQ. The CDR3 loop reads CASSFRLAGGFPYEQYF. In nucleotides, the CDR3 is TGTGCCAGCAGCTTCCGACTAGCGGGGGGTTTTCCCTACGAGCAGTACTTC. The variable domain in full, completed from reference TRBV7-6 and TRBJ2-7, reads GAGVSQSPRYKVTKRGQDVALRCDPISGHVSLYWYRQALGQGPEFLTYFNYEAQQDKSGLPNDRFSAERPEGSISTLTIQRTEQRDSAMYRCASSFRLAGGFPYEQYFGPGTRLTVT.

The rearrangement joins TRBV4-1 to TRBJ2-3, with 7 bases aligning to TRBD1. Germline-derived CDR1 and CDR2 are MGHRA and YSYEKL. V lost 1 base, J lost 0 bases, and 1 base stayed unmatched. There are 15 residues in the CDR3. CDR3 DNA sequence: TGCGCCAGCAGCCAAGCACAGGGGAGCACAGATACGCAGTATTTT. Amino acid sequence: CASSQAQGSTDTQYF.

The V gene is TRBV7-9, the J gene TRBJ2-5; 12 bases line up with TRBD2. CDR3 size: 16 residues. Germline V lookup: CDR1 SEHNR, CDR2 FQNEAQ (reference sequence). After removal of 3 bases from V and 4 bases from J, the junction contained 6 bases not matched to a gene. CDR3 sequence (DNA): TGTGCCAGCAGCTTCGCTAGCGGGGGGGCGGCAGAGACCCAGTACTTC. Protein: CASSFASGGAAETQYF. The full variable domain, in which reference TRBV7-9 and TRBJ2-5 provide the parts outside the CDR3, is DTGVSQNPRHKITKRGQNVTFRCDPISEHNRLYWYRQTLGQGPEFLTYFQNEAQLEKSRLLSDRFSAERPKGSFSTLEIQRTEQGDSAMYLCASSFASGGAAETQYFGPGTRLLVL.

V gene TRBV6-5 combines with J gene TRBJ2-7; D perhaps matches TRBD2 (5 bases). Germline lookup yields CDR1 MNHEY and CDR2 SVGAGI. This CDR3 region has 11 residues. The V gene lost 5 bases and the J gene lost 7 bases, with 9 bases spanning the gap. The CDR3 nucleotides are TGTGCCAGCAGTCACGGAGGAGAGCAGTACTTC. Its protein product is CASSHGGEQYF.

The chain recombines TRBV4-1 with TRBJ2-5; a weak D match, TRBD1 (7 bases). Germline assignment: CDR1 MGHRA and CDR2 YSYEKL. Trimming pared 0 bases from V and 5 bases from J, leaving 16 bases between. This CDR3 has 16 amino acids. The CDR3 DNA is TGCGCCAGCAGCCAAGAAGGAGCAGGGGGAGGTGAGACCCAGTACTTC. As protein: CASSQEGAGGGETQYF.

The rearrangement links TRBV27 to TRBJ1-2, with a possible D match to TRBD1 (6 bases). V lost 3 bases, J lost 8 bases, and 16 bases lay in between. Germline V gives CDR1 MNHEY, CDR2 SMNVEV (reference sequence). The CDR3 is made up of 14 amino acids. The CDR3 sequence: CASSLRGGDSGYTF. The DNA of the CDR3 is TGTGCCAGCAGTTTGAGGGGGGGCGACTCCGGCTACACCTTC.

V is TRBV4-2 and J is TRBJ2-1; 12 bases agree with TRBD2. Trimming took 2 bases from V and 9 from J; bases not matched to a gene: 11. Germline lookup yields CDR1 LGHNA and CDR2 YNFKEQ. The CDR3 runs 17 residues. This chain's CDR3 is CASSQRLLAGGLAEQFF. CDR3 DNA sequence: TGTGCCAGCAGCCAAAGACTCCTAGCGGGGGGGCTGGCTGAGCAGTTCTTC.

This chain uses TRBV19 with TRBJ2-3; the D gene is possibly TRBD2 (5 bases). V was trimmed by 5 bases and J by 8 bases, leaving 8 bases between them. Germline V gene lookup returns CDR1 LNHDA and CDR2 SQIVND (reference sequence). The CDR3 spans 11 residues. CDR3 nucleotides: TGTGCCAGTAGTGCCGCGGGTACGCAGTATTTT. It specifies CASSAAGTQYF.

CDR3 nucleotides: TGCGCCAGCAGTCAACCGGGACAGAGTACTTCCTACGAGCAGTACTTC. It yields the protein CASSQPGQSTSYEQYF. This rearrangement joins TRBV10-2 to TRBJ2-7, with 7 bases that match TRBD1. The CDR3 has 16 amino acids. Trimming cost V 5 bases and J 1 base; bases outside gene matches: 11. CDR1 and CDR2 from the germline V gene are WSHSY and SAAADI.

The V gene is TRBV19, the J gene TRBJ1-6; 9 nucleotides agree with TRBD1. The CDR3 is 15 amino acids. The trim removed 4 bases at V and 8 bases at J, leaving 6 bases unmatched. The germline V gene has CDR1 LNHDA and CDR2 SQIVND (reference sequence). The CDR3 region is CASSTRGTGHSPLHF. CDR3 nucleotides: TGTGCCAGTAGTACACGCGGGACAGGGCATTCACCCCTCCACTTT.

The rearrangement links TRBV6-5 to TRBJ2-3, with D possibly being TRBD1 (6 bases). The V and J ends lost 5 bases and 8 bases respectively, with 14 bases between them. The CDR3 consists of 13 residues. Germline CDR1 and CDR2: MNHEY and SVGAGI. In DNA, the CDR3 is TGTGCCAGCAGTCCCACAGGGCTAGGTACGCAGTATTTT. Translation: CASSPTGLGTQYF.

The chain uses TRBV7-9 and TRBJ2-5, with D perhaps matching TRBD2 (5 bases). The V and J ends lost 5 bases and 5 bases respectively, with 15 bases between them. The length of the CDR3 is 14 residues. CDR1 and CDR2 (germline): SEHNR, FQNEAQ (reference sequence). The chain's CDR3 is CASSRRPGRETQYF. CDR3 in DNA: TGTGCCAGCAGCCGTCGTCCGGGAAGGGAGACCCAGTACTTC.

V gene TRBV2 combines with J gene TRBJ1-5; 10 nucleotides line up with TRBD1. The length of the CDR3 is 16 residues. Germline V gives CDR1 SNHLY, CDR2 FYNNEI. V was clipped by 5 bases and J by 0 bases; unmatched bases: 4. The CDR3 region has the DNA TGTGCCAGCAGTAGGACAGGGGGTCTTAGCAATCAGCCCCAGCATTTT. Residues: CASSRTGGLSNQPQHF.